This T cell receptor (beta chain) was identified in a study of PD-1 blockade in classical Hodgkin lymphoma. Study results and caveats: Reported baseline diversity: healthy donors highest, relapsed/refractory patients lowest. The origin of the repertoire differences remains undefined, with disease activity or prior therapy as possible causes.

This clone was seen just once. No antigen is known for it. The method was immunoSEQ multiplex PCR; TCRdb's version includes in-frame clones alone and lacks a portion of them. Found here are under 20,000 clones, about 90% of them singletons; the top ten hold 0.51%. As to time point: newly diagnosed, previously untreated cHL patient sample. Purified CD4+ T cells were obtained from thawed PBMCs through magnetic negative selection. Comparison relied on PBMCs that came from newly diagnosed, untreated classical Hodgkin lymphoma. Losses at the gene ends were 5 bases for V and 4 bases for J; bases not matched to a gene: 4. The CDR3 loop spans 13 amino acids. CDR1 and CDR2 (germline): SGHVS, FQNEAQ.

This clonotype was obtained from a human donor with classical Hodgkin lymphoma. The sequenced sample consisted of CD4+ T cells from blood. The gene calls are TRBV7-8 and TRBJ1-2; 7 bases line up with TRBD1. This chain's CDR3 is CASSIGTVYGYTF. The CDR3 nucleotides read TGTGCCAGCAGCATCGGGACAGTCTATGGCTACACCTTC.